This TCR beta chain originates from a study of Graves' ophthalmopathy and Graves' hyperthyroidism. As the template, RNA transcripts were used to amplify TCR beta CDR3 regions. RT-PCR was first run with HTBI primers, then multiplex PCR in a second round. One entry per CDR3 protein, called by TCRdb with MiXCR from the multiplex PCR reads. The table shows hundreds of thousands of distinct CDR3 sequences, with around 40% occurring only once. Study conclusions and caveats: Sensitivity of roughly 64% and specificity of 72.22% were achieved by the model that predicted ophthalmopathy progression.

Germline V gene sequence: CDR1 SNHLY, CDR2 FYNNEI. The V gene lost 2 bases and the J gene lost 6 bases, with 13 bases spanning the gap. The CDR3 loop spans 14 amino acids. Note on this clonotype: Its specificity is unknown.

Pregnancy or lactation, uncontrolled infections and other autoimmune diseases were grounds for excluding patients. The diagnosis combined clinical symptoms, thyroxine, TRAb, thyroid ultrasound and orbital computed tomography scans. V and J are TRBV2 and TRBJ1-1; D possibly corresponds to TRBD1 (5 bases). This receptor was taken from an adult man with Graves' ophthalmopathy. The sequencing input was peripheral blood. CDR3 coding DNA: TGTGCCAGCAGTGAACCGGGCAGGGTGGCTGAAGCTTTCTTT. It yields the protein CASSEPGRVAEAFF.